The 28 T cell receptor beta chains reported below all come from one sample, sequenced in a study of early T cells in non-severe SARS-CoV-2 infection (dated by TCRdb to the early 2020s). The library was obtained by 5' RACE. The reads were generated on a NextSeq 500. TCRdb took the public reads, trimmed them with fastp at Q25, ran MiXCR for clone calling and kept in-frame beta chains. Each entry merges the rows of one CDR3 protein and shows their most common DNA and genes. The sample table contains roughly 68,000 distinct CDR3 sequences; only one count was recorded for over 4.5% of them. The top ten hold approximately 5.4% of the sample. Sequencing was done on a sample of whole blood. The source of these receptors is an adult who was a healthcare worker with PCR-confirmed SARS-CoV-2 infection or an uninfected control (not recorded which).

In this sample, this clonotype turned up many times. The CDR3 here is CASSLSGNTEAFF. CDR3 sequence (DNA): TGTGCCAGCAGCTTGTCCGGGAACACTGAAGCTTTCTTT. The V and J genes are TRBV7-6 and TRBJ1-1; D remains ambiguous. Germline V lookup: CDR1 SGHVS, CDR2 FNYEAQ. This CDR3 is built from 13 residues. The V and J ends lost 3 bases and 1 base respectively, with 6 bases between them.

This clonotype was counted ten times or more. The V and J genes are TRBV4-1 and TRBJ2-5; 8 bases fit TRBD1. This CDR3 region has 14 residues. Germline CDR1 MGHRA, CDR2 YSYEKL. Unmatched junction bases numbered 5, after V lost 4 bases and J lost 4 bases. The CDR3 loop reads CASSLGQGGETQYF. Written as DNA, the CDR3 is TGCGCCAGCAGCCTTGGACAGGGCGGAGAGACCCAGTACTTC.

This clonotype was recorded many times. This rearrangement joins TRBV5-1 to TRBJ2-2; D ambiguous. The CDR3 length is 14 residues. CDR1 and CDR2 (germline): SGHRS, YFSETQ. V was clipped by 1 base and J by 2 bases, with 6 bases between them. The CDR3 reads CASSLTRNTGELFF. The CDR3 bases are TGCGCCAGCAGCTTGACGCGAAACACCGGGGAGCTGTTTTTT.

This clonotype was observed at least ten times. The chain combines TRBV6-5 with TRBJ2-2; D is uncertain. Per germline, CDR1 MNHEY and CDR2 SVGAGI. This CDR3 spans 18 amino acids. The V end lost 0 bases, the J end lost 1 base, and 15 bases lay between the germline ends. This CDR3 reads CASSYSIHQTRNTGELFF. The DNA of the CDR3 is TGTGCCAGCAGTTACTCGATCCACCAGACCCGGAACACCGGGGAGCTGTTTTTT.

This clonotype was recorded many times. This chain joins TRBV5-1 and TRBJ2-3; 8 bases are shared with TRBD1. V dropped 6 bases and J dropped 1; count of bases not matched to a gene: 4. This CDR3 contains 14 residues. Germline V CDR1 and CDR2: SGHRS, YFSETQ. The CDR3 spells CASTSTGGTDTQYF. The CDR3, as DNA: TGCGCCAGCACCTCGACAGGGGGCACAGATACGCAGTATTTT.

This clonotype was counted at least ten times. For the CDR3, the DNA is TGCAGCGTTAAAACAGGGGAAGCTTTCTTT. This sequence encodes CSVKTGEAFF. The chain carries TRBV29-1 and TRBJ1-1; a weak D match, TRBD1 (6 bases). The CDR3 is 10 residues long. Trimming stripped 5 bases from V and 8 bases from J, with 9 bases between. From germline, CDR1 is SQVTM and CDR2 ANQGSEA.

Concerning this clonotype itself: A read error may explain this, as a much larger clone is one base away. The V call is TRBV29-1, the J call TRBJ1-4; D gene uncertain. This CDR3 has 13 amino acids. CDR1 is SQVTM and CDR2 is ANQGSEA in the germline V gene. Between the trimmed V and J ends, which lost 5 bases and 3 bases, there was a span of 10 bases. CDR3 in DNA: TGCAGCGTTTGGGAGGGCTCTAATGAAAAACTGTTTTTT. Translated, it gives CSVWEGSNEKLFF.

This clonotype showed up many times. The rearrangement uses TRBV5-4 and TRBJ2-3; D perhaps matches TRBD2 (6 bases). V was trimmed by 3 bases and J by 1 base, leaving 15 bases between them. Germline assignment: CDR1 SGHNT and CDR2 YYREEE (reference sequence). The CDR3 is 16 residues long. The CDR3 is CASSWGGRLGTDTQYF. The CDR3 DNA is TGTGCCAGCAGCTGGGGTGGGAGACTAGGCACAGATACGCAGTATTTT.

This clonotype occurred a few times. This chain connects TRBV6-1 to TRBJ1-5; weak D call: TRBD1 (6 bases). The CDR3 is made up of 15 amino acids. Germline CDR1 reads MNHNS; CDR2 reads SASEGT. V dropped 8 bases and J dropped 2 bases, with 16 bases sitting between them. In DNA, the CDR3 is TGTGCCAGCGTCGGAGGGGGTCAGGGCAATCAGCCCCAGCATTTT. Protein sequence: CASVGGGQGNQPQHF.

This clonotype has at least ten counts. The chain carries TRBV14 and TRBJ2-7; D gene uncertain. The CDR3 loop spans 13 amino acids. The V and J ends lost 2 bases and 6 bases respectively, with 11 bases between them. Germline V gene sequence: CDR1 SGHDN, CDR2 FVKESK. DNA of the CDR3: TGTGCCAGCAGCCAAAATCAGTGGGGCGAGCAGTACTTC. Its protein is CASSQNQWGEQYF.

This rearrangement joins TRBV24-1 to TRBJ1-2; no reliable D call. The CDR3 is 14 residues long. From germline, CDR1 is KGHDR and CDR2 SFDVKD. V lost 7 bases, J lost 0 bases, and 11 bases lay in between. CDR3 protein: CATRSGSSNYGYTF. The DNA for the CDR3 is TGTGCCACCAGATCTGGGAGTTCTAACTATGGCTACACCTTC.

This clonotype was counted many times. The chain has TRBV4-1 and TRBJ2-1, with unresolved D. The CDR3 sequence is 16 residues long. Trimming took 0 bases from V and 0 from J, leaving 9 bases between them. The V gene's germline CDR1 is MGHRA and CDR2 YSYEKL. CDR3 nucleotide sequence: TGCGCCAGCAGCCAAGAGAGGAAGAGCTCCTACAATGAGCAGTTCTTC. Translation: CASSQERKSSYNEQFF.

This clonotype was recorded a few times. This chain uses TRBV24-1 with TRBJ2-3; D gene uncertain. The V gene lost 8 bases and the J gene lost 0 bases, with 14 bases spanning the gap. The CDR3 is made up of 15 amino acids. Germline values: CDR1 KGHDR, CDR2 SFDVKD. Here the CDR3 DNA reads TGTGCCACCACCGCTGGACGTCTTAGCACAGATACGCAGTATTTT. Residues: CATTAGRLSTDTQYF.

This clonotype was seen many times. The rearrangement links TRBV2 to TRBJ2-7, with D maybe TRBD1 (6 bases). CDR3 length: 14 residues. The V end was cut by 6 bases, the J end by 1 base, with 13 bases between. Looked up from germline, CDR1 is SNHLY and CDR2 is FYNNEI. The CDR3 region is CASSAGQPSYEQYF. The DNA of the CDR3 is TGTGCCAGCAGCGCCGGACAGCCTTCCTACGAGCAGTACTTC.

Only one count was recorded for this clonotype. This chain joins TRBV4-2 and TRBJ2-7, with TRBD2 matching 7 bases. The junction had 3 bases not matched to a gene; V was cut back by 1 base and J by 3 bases. Germline CDR1 is LGHNA and CDR2 is YNFKEQ. The CDR3 runs 14 residues. The CDR3 DNA reads as TGTGCCAGCAGCCAAGTTGGGAGGGTCTACGAGCAGTACTTC. Translation: CASSQVGRVYEQYF.

This clonotype was picked up many times. The chain combines TRBV7-9 with TRBJ1-1, with D possibly being TRBD1 (5 bases). This CDR3 is built from 16 residues. Per the germline V gene, CDR1 is SEHNR and CDR2 is FQNEAQ (reference sequence). V lost 2 bases, J lost 5 bases, and 18 bases lay in between. The CDR3 is CASSLLSSGARTEAFF. In DNA form, the CDR3 reads TGTGCCAGCAGCTTATTATCTAGTGGGGCGAGGACTGAAGCTTTCTTT.

This clonotype was seen many times. J is TRBJ2-2 and V is TRBV12-3 or TRBV12-4; 7 bases line up with TRBD2. There are 15 residues in the CDR3. V lost 3 bases and J lost 0; bases outside the gene matches: 1. CDR3 in amino acids: CASSFAGANTGELFF. The CDR3 DNA reads as TGTGCCAGCAGTTTTGCGGGAGCGAACACCGGGGAGCTGTTTTTT.

This clonotype was picked up many times. The chain carries TRBV5-1 and TRBJ2-2, with D possibly matching TRBD1 (5 bases). V was trimmed by 4 bases and J by 2 bases, leaving 12 bases between them. From germline, CDR1 is SGHRS and CDR2 YFSETQ. CDR3 size: 15 residues. The DNA of the CDR3 is TGCGCCAGCAGCGTCCAGGGTCGAAACACCGGGGAGCTGTTTTTT. The encoded protein is CASSVQGRNTGELFF.

In its sample, this clonotype was seen many times. The chain joins TRBV12-3 or TRBV12-4 to TRBJ2-3, with 13 bases lining up with TRBD2. The CDR3 is 18 amino acids. With V trimmed by 3 bases and J by 2 bases, 8 bases remained unmatched. CDR3 in amino acids: CASSLTPGLAGHTDTQYF. The CDR3 DNA sequence: TGTGCCAGCAGTTTGACACCGGGACTAGCGGGACACACAGATACGCAGTATTTT.

The CDR3 coding sequence is TGTGCCAGCAGTTACTTTTGGACTAGCGAATACAATGAGCAGTTCTTC. Amino acid sequence: CASSYFWTSEYNEQFF. The rearrangement links TRBV6-6 to TRBJ2-1; 9 nucleotides line up with TRBD2. The V segment lost 1 base and the J segment 4 bases; nucleotides outside the gene matches: 5. Germline CDR1 is MNHNY and CDR2 is SVGAGI (reference sequence). The CDR3 is 16 residues long.

This clonotype occurred many times. This chain links TRBV5-4 with TRBJ2-7; no definite D call. Per the germline V gene, CDR1 is SGHNT and CDR2 is YYREEE (reference sequence). The V end was cut by 1 base, the J end by 0 bases, with 5 bases between. The CDR3 loop spans 13 amino acids. The CDR3 reads CASSLSFSYEQYF. The CDR3 coding sequence is TGTGCCAGCAGCTTGTCCTTCTCCTACGAGCAGTACTTC.

This sequence joins TRBV5-1 and TRBJ2-1; tentatively, D is TRBD1 (6 bases). The CDR3 is 17 residues long. The germline V gene encodes CDR1 SGHRS and CDR2 YFSETQ. V was pared by 4 bases and J by 0 bases, with 17 bases between. This chain's CDR3 is CASSPNPQGGSYNEQFF. CDR3 sequence (DNA): TGCGCCAGCAGCCCAAATCCACAGGGCGGCTCCTACAATGAGCAGTTCTTC. The whole variable domain, filled in from reference TRBV5-1 and TRBJ2-1, reads KAGVTQTPRYLIKTRGQQVTLSCSPISGHRSVSWYQQTPGQGLQFLFEYFSETQRNKGNFPGRFSGRQFSNSRSEMNVSTLELGDSALYLCASSPNPQGGSYNEQFFGPGTRLTVL.

The CDR3 sequence: CASSLGTTAFF. CDR3 DNA: TGCGCCAGCAGCTTGGGGACGACGGCTTTCTTT. The chain links TRBV5-1 to TRBJ1-1; no definite D call. CDR1 is SGHRS, CDR2 YFSETQ, per germline. Trimming pared 0 bases from V and 11 bases from J, leaving 8 bases between. This CDR3 comprises 11 residues. The full variable domain, rest sourced from reference TRBV5-1 and TRBJ1-1, is KAGVTQTPRYLIKTRGQQVTLSCSPISGHRSVSWYQQTPGQGLQFLFEYFSETQRNKGNFPGRFSGRQFSNSRSEMNVSTLELGDSALYLCASSLGTTAFFGQGTRLTVV.

The chain couples TRBV9 to TRBJ2-1; 8 nucleotides align to TRBD2. The CDR3 contains 15 residues. Germline V lookup: CDR1 SGDLS, CDR2 YYNGEE. V shed 1 base, J shed 0 bases, and the junction held 0 bases outside the gene matches. CDR3 in amino acids: CASSVSGSSYNEQFF. CDR3 nucleotide sequence: TGTGCCAGCAGCGTAAGCGGGAGCTCCTACAATGAGCAGTTCTTC.

There are many counts of this clonotype. The chain's CDR3 is CASSYPGTRRGEQFF. CDR3 DNA: TGTGCCAGCAGCTACCCCGGGACTAGGAGAGGCGAGCAGTTCTTC. The chain links TRBV7-2 to TRBJ2-1; 8 bases map to TRBD2. Germline V gene lookup returns CDR1 SGHTA and CDR2 FQGNSA. CDR3 length: 15 residues. The ends lost 4 bases at V and 10 bases at J; junction bases unmatched: 12.

The chain recombines TRBV6-6 with TRBJ2-5; 12 nucleotides align to TRBD2. Germline CDR1 and CDR2: MNHNY and SVGAGI (reference sequence). V was pared by 1 base and J by 4 bases, with 1 base of the junction left unmatched. This CDR3 is 15 amino acids long. The chain's CDR3 is CASSYLLAGGETQYF. CDR3 DNA sequence: TGTGCCAGCAGTTACTTACTAGCGGGAGGAGAGACCCAGTACTTC.

This clonotype was found many times. V and J are TRBV30 and TRBJ1-1; 11 positions agree with TRBD1. The CDR3 contains 13 residues. Germline CDR1 is GTSNPN and CDR2 is SVGIG (reference sequence). The V segment lost 5 bases and the J segment 2 bases; nucleotides outside the gene matches: 1. The CDR3 DNA reads as TGTGCCTGGGGACAGGGGGCCAACACTGAAGCTTTCTTT. This gives the protein CAWGQGANTEAFF.

This clonotype has a count of ten or more. This chain joins TRBV11-2 and TRBJ2-4; possibly TRBD2 for D (6 bases). The CDR3 runs 15 residues. Germline V CDR1 and CDR2: SGHAT, FQNNGV. V gave up 5 bases and J gave up 0 bases, with 11 bases separating them. The CDR3: CASSPPGGAKNIQYF. As DNA, the CDR3 is TGTGCCAGCAGCCCACCCGGGGGAGCCAAAAACATTCAGTACTTC.